This T cell receptor (beta chain) derives from a study of PD-1 blockade in classical Hodgkin lymphoma. The CDR3 loop spans 18 amino acids. With 9 bases clipped from V and 0 bases from J, the junction kept 18 bases outside the gene matches. Looked up from germline, CDR1 is MGHRA and CDR2 is YSYEKL. Relapses following autologous stem cell transplantation were seen in all patients, with brentuximab vedotin exposure varying. The protocol was immunoSEQ multiplex PCR, while the TCRdb copy is restricted to in-frame clones and leaves out a portion. Counted here are approximately 12,000 clones, almost 85% occurring once; the ten biggest clones make up roughly 6%.

The rearrangement joins TRBV4-1 to TRBJ2-3; 7 nucleotides align to TRBD1. This sequence originates from a human donor with classical Hodgkin lymphoma. The sample was peripheral blood mononuclear cells (PBMCs), taken before the second cycle of nivolumab. CDR3 in amino acids: CASLSGGHPIRSTDTQYF. CDR3 DNA sequence: TGCGCCAGTCTCTCAGGGGGACATCCTATACGAAGCACAGATACGCAGTATTTT.